This T cell receptor beta chain is drawn from a study of OX40 agonist ivuxolimab in advanced cancers. Turning to the study itself: Of mixed ages from about 20 to 85 and averaging approximately 60 years, the group was approximately 84% male.

Blood draws occurred at baseline, cycle 4 day 1, and cycle 7 day 1. The method was immunoSEQ multiplex PCR; TCRdb's version includes in-frame clones alone and lacks a portion of them. The data contain 90,000 or so clones, roughly nine tenths of them singletons. This clone has just a few counts. Germline V lookup: CDR1 SGHRS, CDR2 YFSETQ. The CDR3 runs 15 residues. The V gene end was trimmed by 3 bases and the J gene end by 6 bases; junction bases not matched to a gene: 6. The material was CD4+ or CD8+ T cells sorted from blood, obtained in a trial of the OX40 agonist ivuxolimab. The chain is built from TRBV5-1 and TRBJ2-2; 9 bases line up with TRBD1. This clonotype was obtained from an adult with an advanced solid tumor such as melanoma, head and neck, liver or kidney cancer. The CDR3 DNA reads TGCGCCAGCAGCTCGTTCAGACAGGGGGCCGGGGAGCTGTTTTTT. Translation: CASSSFRQGAGELFF.